This TCR beta chain was documented in a study of CD8+CD57+ T cells in acquired aplastic anemia. Study in general: DNA recovered from sorted CD4+ and CD8+ cells had a mean of approximately 3.2 ug.

Patients who underwent sequencing had shown CD8+CD57+ cell expansion by flow cytometry. Points from the study as a whole: Patients and controls shared 25 to 30 CD8+ CDR3 sequences, which appeared highly expressed in patients and within their immunodominant clones.

As concerns this clonotype: No antigen is known for it.

Genomic DNA, the template, was used for profiling of the TCR beta VDJ and CDR3. Using its own MiXCR run on the reads, TCRdb lists one record per CDR3 protein. The repertoire holds more than 70,000 distinct CDR3 sequences, with just over 70% as singletons. Germline CDR1 and CDR2: SNHLY and FYNNEI. The CDR3 is 14 residues long. With 4 bases removed from V and 3 bases from J, the gap between germline ends came to 10 bases. Sequenced input: sorted CD4+, CD8+, or CD8+CD57+ T cells (not recorded which) from PBMCs. The V call is TRBV2, the J call TRBJ2-1; D perhaps matches TRBD2 (5 bases). This receptor was taken from a human donor with aplastic anemia. CDR3 sequence reads: CASSARGFYNEQFF. The CDR3 DNA sequence: TGTGCCAGCAGTGCTCGAGGGTTCTACAATGAGCAGTTCTTC.